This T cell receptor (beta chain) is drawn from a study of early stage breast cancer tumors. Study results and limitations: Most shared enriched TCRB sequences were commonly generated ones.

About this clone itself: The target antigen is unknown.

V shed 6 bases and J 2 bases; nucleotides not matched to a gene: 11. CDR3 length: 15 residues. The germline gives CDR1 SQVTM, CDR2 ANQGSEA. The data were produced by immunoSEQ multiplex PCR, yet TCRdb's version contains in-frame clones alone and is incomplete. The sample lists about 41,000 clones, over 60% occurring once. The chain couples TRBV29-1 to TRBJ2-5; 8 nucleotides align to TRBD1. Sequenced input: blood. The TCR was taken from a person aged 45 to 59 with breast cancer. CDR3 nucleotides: TGCAGCGTGCAGGCCGGGACAGGAGGACAAGAGACCCAGTACTTC. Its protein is CSVQAGTGGQETQYF.